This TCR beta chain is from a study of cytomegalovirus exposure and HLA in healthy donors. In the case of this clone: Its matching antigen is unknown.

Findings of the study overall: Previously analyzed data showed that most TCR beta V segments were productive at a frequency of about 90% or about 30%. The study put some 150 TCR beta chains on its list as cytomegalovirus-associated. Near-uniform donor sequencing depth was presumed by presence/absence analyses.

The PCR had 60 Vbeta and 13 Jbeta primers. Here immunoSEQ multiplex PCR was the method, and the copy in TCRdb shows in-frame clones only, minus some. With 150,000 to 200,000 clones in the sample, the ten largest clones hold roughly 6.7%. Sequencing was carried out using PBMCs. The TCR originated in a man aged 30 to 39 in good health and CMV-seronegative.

CDR3: CASNTGHVYSNQPQHF. CDR3 nucleotides: TGTGCCAGTAATACGGGACACGTCTATAGCAATCAGCCCCAGCATTTT. The chain carries TRBV19 and TRBJ1-5; D is perhaps TRBD1 (6 bases). The V gene's germline CDR1 is LNHDA and CDR2 SQIVND (reference sequence). The CDR3 has 16 residues. V shed 7 bases and J shed 0 bases, with 16 bases lying between them.